These T cell receptor beta chains were read from a single sample in a study of blood T cell repertoires in COVID-19. Here immunoSEQ multiplex PCR was the method, and the copy in TCRdb shows in-frame clones only, minus some. The data hold around 81,000 clones, with 88% observed a single time. The material sequenced was peripheral blood. These receptors came from a woman aged 80 or older with acute or convalescent COVID-19. Each CDR3 is given with its conserved first and last residue. D genes are given only for firm matches. Only part of the rows carry a size: once, few, many, or a class if the clone is expanded.

j_call: TRBJ2-5
clone_size: -
v_call: TRBV7-2
d_call: TRBD1
cdr3_aa: CASRERGRETQYF
cdr3_nt: TGTGCCAGCAGAGAAAGGGGGCGAGAGACCCAGTACTTC

j_call: TRBJ1-2
clone_size: -
v_call: TRBV7-2
d_call: -
cdr3_aa: CASSLEWTEFYGYTF
cdr3_nt: TGTGCCAGCAGCCTAGAATGGACAGAGTTCTATGGCTACACCTTC

j_call: TRBJ2-7
clone_size: -
v_call: TRBV4-2
d_call: -
cdr3_aa: CASSQEAAGLLHEQYF
cdr3_nt: TGTGCCAGCAGCCAAGAAGCGGCGGGACTCCTTCACGAGCAGTACTTC

j_call: TRBJ2-7
clone_size: once
v_call: TRBV19
d_call: TRBD1
cdr3_aa: CASSIGQTGGVDEQYF
cdr3_nt: TGTGCCAGTAGTATAGGCCAGACAGGGGGCGTCGACGAGCAGTACTTC

j_call: TRBJ2-7
clone_size: -
v_call: TRBV7-9
d_call: -
cdr3_aa: CASSPGAGRGYEQYF
cdr3_nt: TGTGCCAGCAGCCCTGGGGCGGGCAGGGGCTACGAGCAGTACTTC

j_call: TRBJ1-5
clone_size: -
v_call: TRBV19
d_call: TRBD1
cdr3_aa: CASRAQGAHSQPQHF
cdr3_nt: TGTGCCAGTAGGGCCCAGGGGGCGCATAGTCAGCCCCAGCATTTT

j_call: TRBJ2-7
clone_size: once
v_call: TRBV25-1
d_call: -
cdr3_aa: CASSEVGHIYEQYF
cdr3_nt: TGTGCCAGCAGTGAAGTAGGACACATCTACGAGCAGTACTTC

j_call: TRBJ2-1
clone_size: -
v_call: TRBV5-6
d_call: TRBD1
cdr3_aa: CASSANGQAAYNEQFF
cdr3_nt: TGTGCCAGCAGCGCGAATGGACAGGCAGCTTACAATGAGCAGTTCTTC

j_call: TRBJ2-2
clone_size: -
v_call: TRBV5-4
d_call: -
cdr3_aa: CASSEVVAQTGELFF
cdr3_nt: TGTGCCAGCAGCGAGGTAGTAGCCCAAACCGGGGAGCTGTTTTTT

j_call: TRBJ2-5
clone_size: -
v_call: TRBV5-1
d_call: -
cdr3_aa: CASSIETSNQGTQYF
cdr3_nt: TGCGCCAGCAGCATCGAAACTAGCAACCAGGGGACCCAGTACTTC

j_call: TRBJ2-2
clone_size: -
v_call: TRBV29-1
d_call: TRBD2
cdr3_aa: CSGTSGGTTGELFF
cdr3_nt: TGCAGCGGGACTAGCGGGGGGACCACCGGGGAGCTGTTTTTT

j_call: TRBJ2-5
clone_size: -
v_call: TRBV9
d_call: -
cdr3_aa: CASSVDRQETQYF
cdr3_nt: TGTGCCAGCAGCGTAGACAGGCAAGAGACCCAGTACTTC

j_call: TRBJ1-2
clone_size: -
v_call: TRBV3-1/TRBV3-2
d_call: -
cdr3_aa: CASSQGESGGYTF
cdr3_nt: TGTGCCAGCAGCCAAGGAGAGAGTGGTGGCTACACCTTC

j_call: TRBJ2-1
clone_size: -
v_call: TRBV10-3
d_call: TRBD1
cdr3_aa: CAISDAGTGGNEQFF
cdr3_nt: TGTGCCATCAGTGATGCCGGGACAGGGGGCAATGAGCAGTTCTTC

j_call: TRBJ1-2
clone_size: few
v_call: TRBV29-1
d_call: -
cdr3_aa: CSVSQSPNYGYTF
cdr3_nt: TGCAGCGTGTCACAATCTCCTAACTATGGCTACACCTTC

j_call: TRBJ1-5
clone_size: -
v_call: TRBV27
d_call: -
cdr3_aa: CASRGLGTSNQPQHF
cdr3_nt: TGTGCCAGCAGGGGACTCGGAACAAGCAATCAGCCCCAGCATTTT

j_call: TRBJ2-1
clone_size: -
v_call: TRBV19
d_call: TRBD1
cdr3_aa: CASSISGGNEQFF
cdr3_nt: TGTGCCAGTAGTATCTCAGGGGGCAATGAGCAGTTCTTC

j_call: TRBJ1-1
clone_size: -
v_call: TRBV24-1
d_call: -
cdr3_aa: CATSAWTDEAFF
cdr3_nt: TGTGCCACCAGCGCTTGGACAGATGAAGCTTTCTTT

j_call: TRBJ1-1
clone_size: -
v_call: TRBV18
d_call: -
cdr3_aa: CASSSEGNTEAFF
cdr3_nt: TGTGCCAGCTCATCAGAGGGGAACACTGAAGCTTTCTTT

j_call: TRBJ1-2
clone_size: -
v_call: TRBV28
d_call: -
cdr3_aa: CASSGGNYYGYTF
cdr3_nt: TGTGCCAGCAGCGGAGGGAACTACTATGGCTACACCTTC

j_call: TRBJ1-1
clone_size: few
v_call: TRBV18
d_call: -
cdr3_aa: CASSPQKNTEAFF
cdr3_nt: TGTGCCAGCTCACCTCAGAAGAACACTGAAGCTTTCTTT

j_call: TRBJ1-2
clone_size: -
v_call: TRBV6-1
d_call: -
cdr3_aa: CASSEAGSSYGYTF
cdr3_nt: TGTGCCAGCAGTGAAGCCGGGAGTTCCTATGGCTACACCTTC

j_call: TRBJ1-2
clone_size: -
v_call: TRBV5-1
d_call: TRBD1
cdr3_aa: CASSLSGQSYGYTF
cdr3_nt: TGCGCCAGCAGCTTGTCGGGACAGTCTTATGGCTACACCTTC

j_call: TRBJ2-3
clone_size: -
v_call: TRBV12-3/TRBV12-4
d_call: -
cdr3_aa: CASSSSTDTQYF
cdr3_nt: TGTGCCAGCAGTTCTAGCACAGATACGCAGTATTTT

j_call: TRBJ1-1
clone_size: -
v_call: TRBV5-1
d_call: -
cdr3_aa: CASSDRDSRDTEAFF
cdr3_nt: TGCGCCAGCAGCGACCGGGACTCCAGGGATACTGAAGCTTTCTTT

j_call: TRBJ2-7
clone_size: -
v_call: TRBV9
d_call: -
cdr3_aa: CASSVGGGVAYEQYF
cdr3_nt: TGTGCCAGCAGCGTAGGAGGAGGGGTAGCGTACGAGCAGTACTTC

j_call: TRBJ1-6
clone_size: -
v_call: TRBV15
d_call: -
cdr3_aa: CATSDGNRASPLHF
cdr3_nt: TGTGCCACCAGCGATGGGAACAGGGCATCACCCCTCCACTTT

j_call: TRBJ2-3
clone_size: -
v_call: TRBV18
d_call: -
cdr3_aa: CASSPKPGGDTQYF
cdr3_nt: TGTGCCAGCTCACCCAAGCCCGGGGGAGATACGCAGTATTTT

j_call: TRBJ2-1
clone_size: -
v_call: TRBV5-1
d_call: TRBD2
cdr3_aa: CASSLAGRGGLVEQFF
cdr3_nt: TGCGCCAGCAGCTTGGCCGGGCGGGGGGGCCTGGTTGAGCAGTTCTTC

j_call: TRBJ2-5
clone_size: -
v_call: TRBV7-3
d_call: TRBD2
cdr3_aa: CASSLGGGTSGQETQYF
cdr3_nt: TGTGCCAGCAGCCTAGGGGGCGGGACTAGCGGCCAAGAGACCCAGTACTTC

j_call: TRBJ2-3
clone_size: -
v_call: TRBV6-5
d_call: -
cdr3_aa: CASKGRANTDTQYF
cdr3_nt: TGTGCCAGCAAAGGGCGGGCCAACACAGATACGCAGTATTTT

j_call: TRBJ2-5
clone_size: -
v_call: TRBV19
d_call: -
cdr3_aa: CASSILGGWETQYF
cdr3_nt: TGTGCCAGTAGTATTTTAGGGGGTTGGGAGACCCAGTACTTC

j_call: TRBJ2-7
clone_size: -
v_call: TRBV4-2
d_call: TRBD1
cdr3_aa: CASSQGGQGTYEQYF
cdr3_nt: TGTGCCAGCAGCCAAGGGGGACAGGGGACCTACGAGCAGTACTTC

j_call: TRBJ1-2
clone_size: -
v_call: TRBV5-5
d_call: -
cdr3_aa: CASSFVSEGHYGYTF
cdr3_nt: TGTGCCAGCAGCTTCGTGTCTGAGGGCCACTATGGCTACACCTTC

j_call: TRBJ1-2
clone_size: -
v_call: TRBV5-1
d_call: TRBD1
cdr3_aa: CASSSGTGGSWGYTF
cdr3_nt: TGCGCCAGCAGCTCCGGGACAGGGGGCAGTTGGGGCTACACCTTC

j_call: TRBJ2-2
clone_size: -
v_call: TRBV7-3
d_call: TRBD2
cdr3_aa: CASCLQAGGVAGELFF
cdr3_nt: TGTGCCAGCTGCCTTCAAGCGGGGGGTGTCGCCGGGGAGCTGTTTTTT

j_call: TRBJ2-7
clone_size: -
v_call: TRBV5-1
d_call: TRBD2
cdr3_aa: CASSLELAGFEQYF
cdr3_nt: TGCGCCAGCAGCTTGGAACTAGCGGGGTTCGAGCAGTACTTC

j_call: TRBJ2-6
clone_size: -
v_call: TRBV19
d_call: -
cdr3_aa: CASSIQGGANVLTF
cdr3_nt: TGTGCCAGTAGTATACAGGGTGGGGCCAACGTCCTGACTTTC

j_call: TRBJ2-3
clone_size: -
v_call: TRBV2
d_call: -
cdr3_aa: CASSPGGDTQYF
cdr3_nt: TGTGCCAGCAGCCCAGGGGGGGATACGCAGTATTTT

j_call: TRBJ1-5
clone_size: -
v_call: TRBV27
d_call: -
cdr3_aa: CASSLFGQGLGQPQHF
cdr3_nt: TGTGCCAGCAGTTTATTTGGGCAGGGTTTGGGTCAGCCCCAGCATTTT

j_call: TRBJ2-5
clone_size: -
v_call: TRBV11-3
d_call: TRBD1
cdr3_aa: CASSFRQGELETQYF
cdr3_nt: TGTGCCAGCAGCTTCCGACAGGGGGAGTTGGAGACCCAGTACTTC

j_call: TRBJ2-1
clone_size: -
v_call: TRBV4-2
d_call: -
cdr3_aa: CASSQDGERVEQFF
cdr3_nt: TGTGCCAGCAGCCAAGACGGGGAGCGTGTTGAGCAGTTCTTC

j_call: TRBJ2-2
clone_size: -
v_call: TRBV5-1
d_call: -
cdr3_aa: CASSLMEAGTGELFF
cdr3_nt: TGCGCCAGCAGCTTGATGGAGGCTGGTACCGGGGAGCTGTTTTTT

j_call: TRBJ1-2
clone_size: -
v_call: TRBV2
d_call: TRBD1
cdr3_aa: CASSAGTGPGYTF
cdr3_nt: TGTGCCAGCAGTGCCGGGACAGGGCCTGGCTACACCTTC

j_call: TRBJ1-1
clone_size: -
v_call: TRBV5-1
d_call: -
cdr3_aa: CASSQQGNTEAFF
cdr3_nt: TGCGCCAGCAGCCAGCAGGGGAACACTGAAGCTTTCTTT

j_call: TRBJ2-3
clone_size: -
v_call: TRBV5-6
d_call: TRBD2
cdr3_aa: CASSFSVWTGGQGADTQYF
cdr3_nt: TGTGCCAGCAGCTTCTCTGTGTGGACGGGAGGCCAGGGAGCAGATACGCAGTATTTT

j_call: TRBJ1-5
clone_size: -
v_call: TRBV30
d_call: -
cdr3_aa: CAWSPRGLGNQPQHF
cdr3_nt: TGTGCCTGGAGTCCTCGCGGGCTGGGAAATCAGCCCCAGCATTTT

j_call: TRBJ2-3
clone_size: -
v_call: TRBV30
d_call: -
cdr3_aa: CAWALSLNPTRADTQYF
cdr3_nt: TGTGCCTGGGCACTTTCTTTAAATCCTACGAGGGCAGATACGCAGTATTTT

j_call: TRBJ1-3
clone_size: -
v_call: TRBV9
d_call: -
cdr3_aa: CASSVSPGSSGNTIYF
cdr3_nt: TGTGCCAGCAGCGTATCTCCAGGTAGCTCTGGAAACACCATATATTTT

j_call: TRBJ2-1
clone_size: -
v_call: TRBV9
d_call: TRBD2
cdr3_aa: CASSVGAGGGSYNEQFF
cdr3_nt: TGTGCCAGCAGCGTAGGGGCGGGAGGGGGCTCCTACAATGAGCAGTTCTTC

j_call: TRBJ1-1
clone_size: few
v_call: TRBV6-5
d_call: -
cdr3_aa: CASSYSTGPAFF
cdr3_nt: TGTGCCAGCAGTTACTCGACAGGCCCGGCTTTCTTT

j_call: TRBJ1-2
clone_size: -
v_call: TRBV6-5
d_call: TRBD1
cdr3_aa: CASTDRELYGYTF
cdr3_nt: TGTGCCAGCACCGACAGGGAACTCTATGGCTACACCTTC

j_call: TRBJ2-1
clone_size: -
v_call: TRBV3-1/TRBV3-2
d_call: -
cdr3_aa: CASSQGGRANEQFF
cdr3_nt: TGTGCCAGCAGCCAAGGAGGGCGGGCTAATGAGCAGTTCTTC

j_call: TRBJ1-1
clone_size: once
v_call: TRBV5-1
d_call: -
cdr3_aa: CASTQGGPEAFF
cdr3_nt: TGCGCCAGCACCCAAGGGGGTCCTGAAGCTTTCTTT

j_call: TRBJ1-5
clone_size: once
v_call: TRBV3-1/TRBV3-2
d_call: -
cdr3_aa: CASSQDRDTLQHF
cdr3_nt: TGTGCCAGCAGCCAAGACCGGGACACCCTACAGCATTTT

j_call: TRBJ2-7
clone_size: -
v_call: TRBV6-1
d_call: -
cdr3_aa: CASSETVGGQYF
cdr3_nt: TGTGCCAGCAGTGAGACGGTCGGAGGGCAGTACTTC

j_call: TRBJ1-2
clone_size: -
v_call: TRBV7-3
d_call: -
cdr3_aa: CASGDIYGYTF
cdr3_nt: TGTGCCAGCGGGGACATCTATGGCTACACCTTC